These 27 T cell receptor beta chains were sequenced from one sample in a study of CD8+ T cells in alopecia areata. As the sequencing template, cDNA was produced by extracting RNA and reverse transcribing it. The protocol was immunoSEQ multiplex PCR, while the TCRdb copy is restricted to in-frame clones and leaves out a portion. The data hold some 110,000 clones, with around two fifths observed a single time. The material sequenced was CD4+ T cells sorted from blood. These receptors originate from a human donor with alopecia areata.

The CDR3 DNA follows: TGTGCCTGGAGTGTACAACCCTCTGGAAACACCATATATTTT. This gives the protein CAWSVQPSGNTIYF. The chain has TRBV30 and TRBJ1-3; D call uncertain. V was cut by 0 bases and J by 0 bases, with 6 bases left in between. Germline CDR1 GTSNPN, CDR2 SVGIG (reference sequence). The CDR3 contains 14 residues.

This clone was found a few times. The chain carries TRBV29-1 and TRBJ2-3, with a tentative D call TRBD1 (5 bases). Trimming took 8 bases from V and 2 from J, leaving 26 bases between them. There are 17 residues in the CDR3. Per the germline V gene, CDR1 is SQVTM and CDR2 is ANQGSEA. DNA of the CDR3: TGCAGCCTCAAAAAGTGGGGCAGCCAGACCTTCACAGATACGCAGTATTTT. This sequence encodes CSLKKWGSQTFTDTQYF.

There are a few counts of this clone. The sample carries other DNA sequences with the same CDR3. The chain couples TRBV29-1 to TRBJ2-6, with D unresolved. The V end lost 5 bases, the J end lost 1 base, and 3 bases lay between the germline ends. There are 12 residues in the CDR3. Germline loops: CDR1 SQVTM, CDR2 ANQGSEA. CDR3 region: CSVPSGANVLTF. The CDR3 bases are TGCAGCGTTCCTTCTGGGGCCAACGTCCTGACTTTC.

The gene calls are TRBV15 and TRBJ1-2; possibly TRBD1 for D (6 bases). V was clipped by 5 bases and J by 4 bases, with 11 bases between them. The germline V gene encodes CDR1 LNHNV and CDR2 YYDKDF (reference sequence). The CDR3 length is 13 residues. CDR3 nucleotide sequence: TGTGCCACCAGCGTCGACAGGCTCTATGGCTACACCTTC. The encoded protein is CATSVDRLYGYTF.

The table lists this clone with a few counts. The chain combines TRBV5-1 with TRBJ2-5, with a tentative D call TRBD1 (6 bases). In germline, CDR1 is SGHRS, CDR2 YFSETQ. The V gene lost 0 bases and the J gene lost 5 bases, with 20 bases spanning the gap. The CDR3 totals 17 residues. CDR3 protein: CASSLALPRGYGETQYF. The CDR3 region has the DNA TGCGCCAGCAGCTTGGCCTTACCCAGGGGCTATGGGGAGACCCAGTACTTC.

This clone has a handful of counts. The rearrangement links TRBV29-1 to TRBJ1-2, with TRBD1 as a possible D gene (5 bases). V was clipped by 0 bases and J by 0 bases, with 17 bases between them. The CDR3 covers 17 residues. Germline CDR1 reads SQVTM; CDR2 reads ANQGSEA. The CDR3 loop is CSVEEYQLGDANYGYTF. CDR3 bases: TGCAGCGTTGAAGAATACCAGTTGGGGGATGCTAACTATGGCTACACCTTC.

The table lists this clone with a few counts. The chain recombines TRBV28 with TRBJ2-4; TRBD2 aligns across 8 bases. The CDR3 extends over 16 amino acids. Trimming removed 5 bases from V and 1 base from J; junction bases left unmatched: 7. Germline CDR1 reads MDHEN; CDR2 reads SYDVKM. CDR3 protein: CASSHRLATAKNIQYF. The CDR3 nucleotides read TGTGCCAGCAGTCACCGACTAGCGACGGCCAAAAACATTCAGTACTTC.

The chain joins TRBV9 to TRBJ2-5, with D unclear. This CDR3 comprises 13 residues. V was clipped by 3 bases and J by 5 bases, with 11 bases between them. CDR1 and CDR2 (germline): SGDLS, YYNGEE. The CDR3 coding sequence is TGTGCCAGCAGCGGATCTAGTCGCGAGACCCAGTACTTC. This gives the protein CASSGSSRETQYF.

This clone was detected a few times. V usage is TRBV7-3 and J usage is TRBJ2-3, with 9 positions matching TRBD1. The CDR3 is 14 residues long. Germline loops: CDR1 SGHTA, CDR2 FQGTGA. V shed 1 base and J 4 bases; nucleotides not matched to a gene: 0. The CDR3 reads CASSLRDRADTQYF. The CDR3 coding sequence is TGTGCCAGCAGCTTAAGGGACAGGGCAGATACGCAGTATTTT.

There are a few counts of this clone. V is TRBV20-1 and J is TRBJ2-3; D is unclear. Germline assignment: CDR1 DFQATT and CDR2 SNEGSKA (reference sequence). Trimming removed 2 bases from V and 6 bases from J, with 3 bases in between. CDR3 length equals 10 residues. This chain's CDR3 is CSARLDTQYF. CDR3 DNA sequence: TGCAGTGCTAGATTGGATACGCAGTATTTT.

The J gene is TRBJ2-7, the V gene TRBV29-1, with a tentative D call TRBD1 (6 bases). Germline V gene lookup returns CDR1 SQVTM and CDR2 ANQGSEA. Trimming cost V 4 bases and J 1 base, with 14 bases left between them. This CDR3 is built from 14 residues. The CDR3 region is CSVVGDKNSYEQYF. CDR3 DNA sequence: TGCAGCGTTGTAGGGGACAAAAATTCCTACGAGCAGTACTTC.

This clone has only a few counts. The chain carries TRBV28 and TRBJ1-2; D remains unclear. The germline V gene has CDR1 MDHEN and CDR2 SYDVKM. Trimming removed 6 bases at V and 3 bases at J, with 5 bases between. The CDR3 spans 11 residues. CDR3 coding DNA: TGTGCCAGCAGCACAGACTATGGCTACACCTTC. Its protein product is CASSTDYGYTF.

This clone was counted a few times. The chain employs TRBV7-2 and TRBJ2-6; D remains ambiguous. With 1 base removed from V and 10 bases from J, the gap between germline ends came to 14 bases. From germline, CDR1 is SGHTA and CDR2 FQGNSA. The CDR3 spans 15 residues. The CDR3 is CASSLGSSGLNVLTF. The CDR3 bases are TGTGCCAGCAGCTTAGGTAGTTCGGGTCTTAACGTCCTGACTTTC.

The count of this clone is one. The rearrangement joins TRBV5-1 to TRBJ2-1; 7 nucleotides agree with TRBD1. The CDR3 loop spans 13 amino acids. Trimming removed 0 bases from V and 10 bases from J; junction bases left unmatched: 4. The V gene's germline CDR1 is SGHRS and CDR2 YFSETQ. CDR3 amino acids: CASSLDRGWEQFF. The DNA of the CDR3 is TGCGCCAGCAGCTTGGACAGGGGATGGGAGCAGTTCTTC.

This clone was detected a few times. This chain joins TRBV29-1 and TRBJ2-3; the D call may be TRBD1 or TRBD2 (5 bases each). The V end lost 6 bases, the J end lost 2 bases, and 12 bases lay between the germline ends. CDR1 is SQVTM, CDR2 ANQGSEA, per germline. This CDR3 comprises 13 residues. CDR3 sequence reads: CSVRDPYTDTQYF. The CDR3 DNA follows: TGCAGCGTCCGGGACCCATACACAGATACGCAGTATTTT.

The V gene is TRBV11-2, the J gene TRBJ2-5; D may be TRBD2 (6 bases). The V and J ends lost 5 bases and 5 bases respectively, with 24 bases between them. This CDR3 has 17 residues. Germline V gives CDR1 SGHAT, CDR2 FQNNGV. The CDR3 here is CASSPSVGLPSGETQYF. The CDR3 bases are TGTGCCAGCAGCCCGTCGGTGGGACTCCCAAGCGGGGAGACCCAGTACTTC.

This clone was seen a few times. V is TRBV4-1 and J is TRBJ1-4, with D perhaps matching TRBD1 (5 bases). V dropped 1 base and J dropped 3 bases, with 15 bases sitting between them. CDR1 and CDR2 (germline): MGHRA, YSYEKL. This CDR3 spans 17 amino acids. CDR3 nucleotide sequence: TGCGCCAGCAGCCAAGTTTCGAGGACACAGGCTAATGAAAAACTGTTTTTT. Translated: CASSQVSRTQANEKLFF.

The chain couples TRBV29-1 to TRBJ2-5; TRBD2 matches at 8 bases. Germline V CDR1 and CDR2: SQVTM, ANQGSEA. With 6 bases clipped from V and 1 base from J, the junction kept 10 bases outside the gene matches. The length of the CDR3 is 15 residues. The CDR3 protein is CSVPNRRGAQETQYF. CDR3 sequence (DNA): TGCAGCGTCCCCAACCGGCGGGGGGCCCAAGAGACCCAGTACTTC.

The chain carries TRBV23-1 and TRBJ2-1, with no clear D. TRBV23-1 is classed as an ORF, of uncertain function. Trimming removed 2 bases at V and 7 bases at J, with 12 bases between. The CDR3 has 14 residues. The CDR3 bases are TGCGCCAGCAGTCAAGGGTCACTGGGAAATGAGCAGTTCTTC. Its translation is CASSQGSLGNEQFF.

The chain links TRBV29-1 to TRBJ1-1, with 7 bases lining up with TRBD1. The ends lost 5 bases at V and 2 bases at J; junction bases unmatched: 5. The CDR3 contains 13 residues. CDR1 SQVTM and CDR2 ANQGSEA come from the germline V gene. In DNA form, the CDR3 reads TGCAGCGTTACTACAGGGGTTAACACTGAAGCTTTCTTT. The encoded protein is CSVTTGVNTEAFF.

This clone has a handful of counts. The junction departs from germline at one end; a sequencing error may be responsible. CDR3: CSFDGGSTDTQYF. The DNA of the CDR3 is TGCAGCTTTGACGGTGGGAGCACAGATACGCAGTATTTT. The chain has TRBV29-1 and TRBJ2-3; D gene uncertain. The CDR3 spans 13 residues. The germline V gene encodes CDR1 SQVTM and CDR2 ANQGSEA.

The sample holds a few counts of this clone. The chain carries TRBV29-1 and TRBJ1-1; TRBD1 agrees at 8 bases. The CDR3 runs to 16 residues. The ends lost 6 bases at V and 3 bases at J; junction bases unmatched: 15. Germline V gene data show CDR1 as SQVTM and CDR2 as ANQGSEA. CDR3 loop: CSVQGAPGLGDTEAFF. The CDR3 region has the DNA TGCAGCGTCCAGGGGGCGCCAGGGCTAGGGGACACTGAAGCTTTCTTT. Together with reference TRBV29-1 and TRBJ1-1, the CDR3 gives the full variable domain: SAVISQKPSRDICQRGTSLTIQCQVDSQVTMMFWYRQQPGQSLTLIATANQGSEATYESGFVIDKFPISRPNLTFSTLTVSNMSPEDSSIYLCSVQGAPGLGDTEAFFGQGTRLTVV.

The J gene is TRBJ2-5, the V gene TRBV27; D is unresolved. CDR3 size: 18 residues. Trimming removed 3 bases from V and 2 bases from J, with 22 bases in between. CDR1 is MNHEY and CDR2 is SMNVEV in the germline V gene (reference sequence). The CDR3 DNA reads TGTGCCAGCAGTTTGCGGTCCCCTCTCCCCGGGTGGCAAGAGACCCAGTACTTC. The encoded protein is CASSLRSPLPGWQETQYF.

The V gene is TRBV29-1, the J gene TRBJ2-1; a possible D gene is TRBD1 (6 bases). Germline CDR1 reads SQVTM; CDR2 reads ANQGSEA. The CDR3 is made up of 15 amino acids. Trimming shortened V by 0 bases and J by 1 base, and 10 bases separated the two germline ends. The CDR3 spells CSVEDRGRSYNEQFF. CDR3 DNA sequence: TGCAGCGTTGAAGACAGGGGAAGGTCCTACAATGAGCAGTTCTTC.

The CDR3 is CASSLGLAATYEQYF. CDR3 sequence (DNA): TGTGCCAGCAGCTTAGGACTAGCGGCAACCTACGAGCAGTACTTC. The chain combines TRBV5-6 with TRBJ2-7, with 10 bases fitting TRBD2. Germline-derived CDR1 and CDR2 are SGHDT and YYEEEE. This CDR3 comprises 15 residues. The trim removed 2 bases at V and 2 bases at J, leaving 4 bases unmatched. Filled out from reference TRBV5-6 and TRBJ2-7, the complete variable domain reads DAGVTQSPTHLIKTRGQQVTLRCSPKSGHDTVSWYQQALGQGPQFIFQYYEEEERQRGNFPDRFSGHQFPNYSSELNVNALLLGDSALYLCASSLGLAATYEQYFGPGTRLTVT.

This clone showed up just a few times. This rearrangement joins TRBV2 to TRBJ2-7; 10 bases match TRBD2. Germline assignment: CDR1 SNHLY and CDR2 FYNNEI. Losses at the gene ends were 7 bases for V and 3 bases for J; bases not matched to a gene: 6. There are 14 residues in the CDR3. CDR3 bases: TGTGCCAGCAAGTCGGCTAGCGGGAGCTACGAGCAGTACTTC. Protein: CASKSASGSYEQYF.

Only a few counts were recorded for this clone. The V call is TRBV23-1, the J call TRBJ2-6; D possibly corresponds to TRBD2 (5 bases). TRBV23-1 belongs to the ORF category, with a function that is uncertain. The V gene lost 5 bases and the J gene lost 0 bases, with 8 bases spanning the gap. CDR3 size: 15 residues. As DNA, the CDR3 is TGCGCCAGCAGTGGGGAGAGCTCTGGGGCCAACGTCCTGACTTTC. Protein product: CASSGESSGANVLTF.